This TCR beta chain was found in a study of blood T cell repertoires in COVID-19. On the study more broadly: The United States, Italy and Spain were the sources of the acute and convalescent COVID-19 samples. The cDNA or gDNA used as material had been derived from T cells, B-cell-depleted T cells, or PBMCs.

How the authors handled the data: The authors estimated nucleated cell counts from reference gene primer amplification. Repertoires were generated with immunoSEQ multiplex PCR, while TCRdb's copy carries only in-frame clones and drops some. D and trimming were read from the DNA, whereas the V and J calls and clone size are those reported in that table. The sample holds 15,000 to 16,000 clones, 80% to 90% seen once. This clone is classed as medium-sized. The CDR3 totals 12 residues. Germline V lookup: CDR1 MNHEY, CDR2 SVGAGI. V lost 3 bases, J lost 6 bases, and 2 bases stayed unmatched. The V and J genes are TRBV6-5 and TRBJ2-7; 7 bases are shared with TRBD1. The clonotype originates from a man between 65 and 85 years old in a cohort sampled during active COVID-19. The sequenced sample consisted of peripheral blood. CDR3 in amino acids: CASSYTGVEQYF. DNA of the CDR3: TGTGCCAGCAGTTATACAGGGGTCGAGCAGTACTTC.